This is a list of T cell receptor beta chains from one sample in a study of neurological immune-mediated disorders. TCRdb reanalysed the 5' RACE reads using MiXCR and keeps one entry per CDR3 protein. Seen here are some 46,000 distinct CDR3 sequences, around a tenth observed once, and the top ten hold roughly 5.3%. Sequencing was done on a sample of PBMCs. Receptors were obtained from a man in his 70s with HTLV-1-associated myelopathy (HAM/TSP). The CDR3 runs from the conserved cysteine through the conserved F or W.

V	length	J	CDR3
TRBV5-5	14	TRBJ2-2	CASSLLSGTGELFF
TRBV28	15	TRBJ2-3	CASRPDGTSRDTQYF
TRBV20-1	14	TRBJ2-3	CSAVDRGKGDTQYF
TRBV20-1	14	TRBJ2-5	CSADTGTVEETQYF
TRBV5-1	13	TRBJ1-2	CASSPPGEFGYTF
TRBV5-1	16	TRBJ2-1	CASSLDGRGAGNEQFF
TRBV20-1	15	TRBJ1-5	CSAGRGQGAWQPQHF
TRBV12-3/TRBV12-4	14	TRBJ1-6	CASTFTGNRSPLHF
TRBV20-1	14	TRBJ1-4	CSARDGSFNEKLFF
TRBV7-8	13	TRBJ2-7	CASSLVVGYEQYF
TRBV7-3	15	TRBJ2-1	CASSLTPTSGVEQFF
TRBV7-9	15	TRBJ2-2	CASSPDRESSGELFF
TRBV7-9	15	TRBJ2-1	CASSSTSGSYNEQFF
TRBV19	12	TRBJ2-1	CASSNVNNEQFF
TRBV5-1	14	TRBJ1-1	CASSSEKGGTEAFF